The rows below give T cell receptor beta chains drawn from one sample of a study of blood T cell repertoires in COVID-19. Generated by immunoSEQ multiplex PCR, the TCRdb table keeps only in-frame clones and is missing some. This repertoire shows around 140,000 clones, about 89% found once; its top ten account for 10% to 12%. The sample taken for sequencing was PBMCs or T cells enriched from blood (not recorded which). These receptor sequences come from a man aged 55-75 years who had recovered from COVID-19. The CDR3 runs from the conserved cysteine through the conserved F or W. Each record gives: D gene, J gene, V gene, clone size, CDR3 DNA, CDR3 protein. D genes are given only for firm matches. The size field is filled for only some rows; it gives once, few, many or a size class.

D: -
J: TRBJ2-1
V: TRBV18
size: -
DNA: TGTGCCAGCTCACGTCTTTCTAGCTACAATGAGCAGTTCTTC
CDR3: CASSRLSSYNEQFF

D: -
J: TRBJ2-1
V: TRBV30
size: -
DNA: TGTGCCTGGAGCCGGGACATCGATGAGCAGTTCTTC
CDR3: CAWSRDIDEQFF

D: TRBD2
J: TRBJ2-3
V: TRBV6-1
size: -
DNA: TGTGCCAGCAGTGAAGAGCGGGGGGGCATCGGGACGCAGTATTTT
CDR3: CASSEERGGIGTQYF

D: -
J: TRBJ1-5
V: TRBV5-6
size: -
DNA: TGTGCCAGCAGCTTAGCGGGGCGCCCAAATCAGCCCCAGCATTTT
CDR3: CASSLAGRPNQPQHF

D: TRBD2
J: TRBJ2-1
V: TRBV5-1
size: -
DNA: TGCGCCAGCAGCTTTACTAGCGATGAGCAGTTCTTC
CDR3: CASSFTSDEQFF

D: -
J: TRBJ2-4
V: TRBV6-5
size: -
DNA: TGTGCCAGCAGGCCGACAGGTGGAGCCAAAAACATTCAGTACTTC
CDR3: CASRPTGGAKNIQYF

D: -
J: TRBJ1-2
V: TRBV6-5
size: once
DNA: TGTGCCAGCAGGGGGACACTCGGCTACACCTTC
CDR3: CASRGTLGYTF

D: TRBD1
J: TRBJ1-5
V: TRBV5-1
size: -
DNA: TGCGCCAGCAGCTTGAGTCCCAATTCAGGGGGACAGCCCCAGCATTTT
CDR3: CASSLSPNSGGQPQHF

D: TRBD1
J: TRBJ1-5
V: TRBV6-1
size: -
DNA: TGTGCCAGCAGTGAAGGACAGGGAAGACGCCAGCCCCAGCATTTT
CDR3: CASSEGQGRRQPQHF

D: TRBD1
J: TRBJ2-7
V: TRBV6-1
size: -
DNA: TGTGCCAGCAGTGAAGCGCTTCGGACAGGAAACTCCTACGAGCAGTACTTC
CDR3: CASSEALRTGNSYEQYF

D: -
J: TRBJ1-5
V: TRBV10-3
size: once
DNA: TGTGCCATCAGCGGCAGAAGCGATAGCAATCAGCCCCAGCATTTT
CDR3: CAISGRSDSNQPQHF

D: -
J: TRBJ1-2
V: TRBV28
size: -
DNA: TGTGCCAGCGGCAGGGTGAACTATGGCTACACCTTC
CDR3: CASGRVNYGYTF

D: -
J: TRBJ1-4
V: TRBV11-2
size: -
DNA: TGTGCCAGCAGCCGGGGGGGAACTAATGAAAAACTGTTTTTT
CDR3: CASSRGGTNEKLFF

D: -
J: TRBJ1-5
V: TRBV28
size: -
DNA: TGTGCCAGCAGTCAACGGGGTCAGCCCCAGCATTTT
CDR3: CASSQRGQPQHF

D: -
J: TRBJ2-7
V: TRBV27
size: -
DNA: TGTGCCAGCAGGGGCTACTACGAGCAGTACTTC
CDR3: CASRGYYEQYF

D: TRBD2
J: TRBJ2-1
V: TRBV9
size: once
DNA: TGTGCCAGCAGCGCCAGAATTACTAGCGGGAGGCGTCCGGAGCAGTTCTTC
CDR3: CASSARITSGRRPEQFF

D: TRBD1
J: TRBJ1-2
V: TRBV28
size: -
DNA: TGTGCCAGCAGTTCCCCGGGACAGGGCGACTATGGCTACACCTTC
CDR3: CASSSPGQGDYGYTF

D: -
J: TRBJ2-1
V: TRBV9
size: -
DNA: TGTGCCAGCAGCGTAGGTCTTAGCGAAAGCTCCTACAATGAGCAGTTCTTC
CDR3: CASSVGLSESSYNEQFF

D: TRBD1
J: TRBJ1-5
V: TRBV15
size: -
DNA: TGTGCCACGACAGGGTTGGGCAATCAGCCCCAGCATTTT
CDR3: CATTGLGNQPQHF

D: -
J: TRBJ2-7
V: TRBV3-1/TRBV3-2
size: once
DNA: TGTGCCAGCAGCCAGAGGGGGGGGCTAGGCTACGAGCAGTACTTC
CDR3: CASSQRGGLGYEQYF

D: -
J: TRBJ1-3
V: TRBV2
size: -
DNA: TGTGCCAGCAGTGCGAGTAAGCTGGAGGGCACCATATATTTT
CDR3: CASSASKLEGTIYF

D: TRBD2
J: TRBJ2-3
V: TRBV7-9
size: -
DNA: TGTGCCAGCAGCTTAGTGGCAAGAGCGGGAGGCCATAAGGATACGCAGTATTTT
CDR3: CASSLVARAGGHKDTQYF

D: -
J: TRBJ2-7
V: TRBV28
size: -
DNA: TGTGCCAGCAGTTTGGTACTAGACTACGAGCAGTACTTC
CDR3: CASSLVLDYEQYF

D: -
J: TRBJ1-1
V: TRBV19
size: -
DNA: TGTGCCAGTAGTATCGTCCCGAACACTGAAGCTTTCTTT
CDR3: CASSIVPNTEAFF

D: -
J: TRBJ2-7
V: TRBV19
size: -
DNA: TGTGCCAGTAGTATGAGCAGGGTGAGAGAGCAGTACTTC
CDR3: CASSMSRVREQYF

D: -
J: TRBJ1-1
V: TRBV28
size: -
DNA: TGTGCCAGCAGTTTCCCCGTTCAGGGACAGAACACTGAAGCTTTCTTT
CDR3: CASSFPVQGQNTEAFF

D: TRBD1
J: TRBJ1-5
V: TRBV19
size: -
DNA: TGTGCCAGTAGTACCGGGCAGGGGGCTAAGCCCCAGCATTTT
CDR3: CASSTGQGAKPQHF

D: TRBD2
J: TRBJ2-2
V: TRBV27
size: -
DNA: TGTGCCAGCAGACAGTCAGCGGGAACCTACACCGGGGAGCTGTTTTTT
CDR3: CASRQSAGTYTGELFF

D: TRBD1
J: TRBJ2-4
V: TRBV6-5
size: -
DNA: TGTGCCAGCAGTCTCTCTGGGGACAGGGTAAACATTCAGTACTTC
CDR3: CASSLSGDRVNIQYF